This paragraph covers one T cell receptor (beta chain) sequence. Its antigen remains unidentified. A junction end diverges from the germline sequence, so it may reflect a read error. The data stem from a study of T cell repertoires in cytomegalovirus infection. Looking at the study overall: It can be stated that public TCR beta signatures indicated CMV infection as well as a matching HLA type. Study observations and caveats: HLA-C-restricted CMV-specific TCR beta clonotypes were dominant in the ex vivo response. The study identified carriers of CMV plus the relevant HLA from cumulative public TCR beta family frequency.

The CDR3 length is 14 residues. In germline, CDR1 is MNHEY, CDR2 SVGAGI. TCRdb re-called the reads through MiXCR, storing one row per CDR3 protein. The sample contains 150,000 to 200,000 distinct CDR3 sequences, roughly 27% of which appear only once. This receptor was taken from a human donor in good health (CMV status not recorded). Some clones in this sample may be carry-over from other donors' samples. What was sequenced was PBMCs. This chain uses TRBV6-5 with TRBJ2-7, with TRBD2 as a possible D gene (6 bases). The CDR3 loop reads CARSYSGYGSEQYF. In nucleotides, the CDR3 is TGTGCCCGCAGTTACTCGGGCTACGGGAGCGAGCAGTACTTC.